This TCR beta chain originates from a study of T cells in Graves' hyperthyroidism and ophthalmopathy. Looking at the study overall: At the time of initial diagnosis and before any treatment, peripheral blood was collected.

CDR3 size: 13 residues. Trimming took off 5 bases at V and 2 bases at J, with 10 bases between the two ends. The germline gives CDR1 SEHNR, CDR2 FQNEAQ (reference sequence). Amplified regions were TCR beta CDR3 sequences from RNA transcripts. Using the HTBI primer set, a first-round RT-PCR was run on the TCR CDR3. TCRdb independently ran MiXCR on the multiplex PCR reads; one entry per CDR3 protein. The data show approximately 600,000 distinct CDR3 sequences, with roughly 15% seen just once and approximately 4.3% held by the top ten. Individuals with ophthalmopathy presented a Clinical Activity Score of at least 3, a NOSPECS grade of at least 4 and a duration under 3 months. This clonotype has a count of ten or more. Its specificity is unknown. Study-wide points: Ophthalmopathy stood apart from stable hyperthyroidism in a 13 V-J model. Ophthalmopathy was model-predicted a median about 6.9 months pre-onset.

V gene TRBV7-9 combines with J gene TRBJ2-7, with D possibly called TRBD1 or TRBD2 (5 bases each). The sequence derives from a woman aged 40 to 50 with Graves' ophthalmopathy. Sequenced: blood. Here the CDR3 reads CASSPRDAYEQYF. CDR3 bases: TGTGCCAGCAGCCCTCGGGACGCCTACGAGCAGTACTTC.